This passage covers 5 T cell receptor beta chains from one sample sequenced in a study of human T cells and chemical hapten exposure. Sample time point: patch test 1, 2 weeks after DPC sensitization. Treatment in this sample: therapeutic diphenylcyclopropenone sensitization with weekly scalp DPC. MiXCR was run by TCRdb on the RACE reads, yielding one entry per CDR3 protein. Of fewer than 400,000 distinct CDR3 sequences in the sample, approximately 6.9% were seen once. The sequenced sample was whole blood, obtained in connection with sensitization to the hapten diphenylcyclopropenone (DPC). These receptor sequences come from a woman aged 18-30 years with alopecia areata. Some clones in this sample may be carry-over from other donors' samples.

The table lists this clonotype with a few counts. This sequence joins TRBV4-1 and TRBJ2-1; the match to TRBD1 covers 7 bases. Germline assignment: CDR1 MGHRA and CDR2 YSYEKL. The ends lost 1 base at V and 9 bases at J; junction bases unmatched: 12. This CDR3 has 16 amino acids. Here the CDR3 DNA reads TGCGCCAGCAGCCAAGTACGTGCCGGGACAGAGGCTGAGCAGTTCTTC. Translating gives CASSQVRAGTEAEQFF.

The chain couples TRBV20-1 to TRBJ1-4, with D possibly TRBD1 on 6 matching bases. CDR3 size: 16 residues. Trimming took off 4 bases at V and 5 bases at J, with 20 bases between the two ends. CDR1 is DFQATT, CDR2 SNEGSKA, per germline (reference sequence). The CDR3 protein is CSATSGQSGKNEKLFF. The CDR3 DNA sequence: TGCAGTGCTACAAGCGGACAGTCTGGCAAAAATGAAAAACTGTTTTTT.

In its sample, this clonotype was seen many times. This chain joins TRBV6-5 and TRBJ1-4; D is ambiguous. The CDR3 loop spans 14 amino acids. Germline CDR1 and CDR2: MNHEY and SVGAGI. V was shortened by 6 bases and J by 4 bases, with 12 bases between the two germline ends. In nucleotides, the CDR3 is TGTGCCAGCAGACGAACTGCGGGTAATGAAAAACTGTTTTTT. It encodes CASRRTAGNEKLFF.

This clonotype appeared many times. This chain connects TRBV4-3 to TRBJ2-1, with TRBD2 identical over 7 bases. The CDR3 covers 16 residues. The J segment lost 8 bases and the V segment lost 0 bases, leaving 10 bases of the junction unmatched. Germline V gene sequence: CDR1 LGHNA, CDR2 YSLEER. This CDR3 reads CASSQDTGGGHYEQFF. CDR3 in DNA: TGCGCCAGCAGCCAAGATACGGGCGGGGGTCACTATGAGCAGTTCTTC.

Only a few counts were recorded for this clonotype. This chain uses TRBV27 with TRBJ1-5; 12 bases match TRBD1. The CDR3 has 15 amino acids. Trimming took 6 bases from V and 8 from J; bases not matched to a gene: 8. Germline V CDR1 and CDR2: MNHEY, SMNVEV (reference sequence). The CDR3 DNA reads TGTGCCAGCAGGGGACAGGGGGCGAGAGTAGAGCCCCAGCATTTT. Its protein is CASRGQGARVEPQHF.